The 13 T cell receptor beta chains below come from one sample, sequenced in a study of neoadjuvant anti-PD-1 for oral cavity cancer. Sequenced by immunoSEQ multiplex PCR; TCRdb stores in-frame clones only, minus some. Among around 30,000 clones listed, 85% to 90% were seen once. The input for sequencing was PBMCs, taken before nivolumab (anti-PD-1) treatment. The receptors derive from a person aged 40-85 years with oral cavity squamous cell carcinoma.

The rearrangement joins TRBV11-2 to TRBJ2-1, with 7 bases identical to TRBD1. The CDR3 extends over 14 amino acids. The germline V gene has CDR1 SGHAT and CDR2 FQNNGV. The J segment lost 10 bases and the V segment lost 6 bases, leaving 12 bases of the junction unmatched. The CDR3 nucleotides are TGTGCCAGCAGGCTAGGGGACAGCCACGGCGAGCAGTTCTTC. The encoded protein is CASRLGDSHGEQFF.

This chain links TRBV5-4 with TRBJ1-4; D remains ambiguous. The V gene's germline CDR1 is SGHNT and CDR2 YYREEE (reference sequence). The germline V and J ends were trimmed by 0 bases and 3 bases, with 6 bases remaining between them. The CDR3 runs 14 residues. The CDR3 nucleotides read TGTGCCAGCAGCTTGGGTGGTTCTAATGAAAAACTGTTTTTT. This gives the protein CASSLGGSNEKLFF.

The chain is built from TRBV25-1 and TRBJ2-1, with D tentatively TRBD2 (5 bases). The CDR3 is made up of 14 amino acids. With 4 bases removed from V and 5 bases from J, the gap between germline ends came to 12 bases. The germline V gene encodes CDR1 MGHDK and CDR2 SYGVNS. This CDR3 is CASSGAGSNNEQFF. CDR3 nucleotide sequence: TGTGCCAGCAGTGGGGCGGGTTCTAACAATGAGCAGTTCTTC.

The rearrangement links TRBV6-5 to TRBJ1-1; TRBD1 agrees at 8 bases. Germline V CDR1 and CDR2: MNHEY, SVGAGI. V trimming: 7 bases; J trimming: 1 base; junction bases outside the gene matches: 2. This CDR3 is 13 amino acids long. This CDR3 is CASTGQGNTEAFF. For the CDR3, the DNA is TGTGCCAGCACCGGACAGGGGAACACTGAAGCTTTCTTT.

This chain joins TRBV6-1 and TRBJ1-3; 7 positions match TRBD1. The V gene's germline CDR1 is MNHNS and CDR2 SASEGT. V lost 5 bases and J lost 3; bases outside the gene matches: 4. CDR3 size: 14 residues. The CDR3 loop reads CASSPRQGGNTIYF. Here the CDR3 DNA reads TGTGCCAGCAGTCCCCGACAGGGTGGAAACACCATATATTTT.

CDR3 protein: CASSHHLAGNSYNEQFF. DNA for the CDR3: TGTGCCAGCAGCCACCACTTAGCGGGGAACTCCTACAATGAGCAGTTCTTC. The chain recombines TRBV9 with TRBJ2-1; 8 bases fit TRBD2. The germline CDR1 and CDR2 sequences are SGDLS and YYNGEE. The junction had 9 bases not matched to a gene; V was cut back by 4 bases and J by 0 bases. There are 17 residues in the CDR3.

The DNA of the CDR3 is TGTGCCAGTAGTAGACTGGGGTGGAATCCGGGGGACACCGGGGAGCTGTTTTTT. Its translation: CASSRLGWNPGDTGELFF. The V call is TRBV19, the J call TRBJ2-2; possibly TRBD2 for D (6 bases). The CDR3 runs 18 residues. The V and J ends lost 4 bases and 3 bases respectively, with 21 bases between them. The V gene's germline CDR1 is LNHDA and CDR2 SQIVND (reference sequence).

The CDR3 is CASSPLIQGTDTQYF. In DNA form, the CDR3 reads TGTGCCAGCAGTCCTCTAATACAGGGGACAGATACGCAGTATTTT. The V and J genes are TRBV5-6 and TRBJ2-3; 7 nucleotides agree with TRBD1. There are 15 residues in the CDR3. With 5 bases clipped from V and 3 bases from J, the junction kept 9 bases outside the gene matches. Germline V gene data show CDR1 as SGHDT and CDR2 as YYEEEE.

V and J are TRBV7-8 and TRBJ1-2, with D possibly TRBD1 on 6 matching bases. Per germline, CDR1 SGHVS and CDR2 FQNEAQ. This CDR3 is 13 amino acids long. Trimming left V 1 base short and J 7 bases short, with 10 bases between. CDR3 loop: CASSLETGSGYTF. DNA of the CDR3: TGTGCCAGCAGCTTAGAAACAGGGAGTGGCTACACCTTC.

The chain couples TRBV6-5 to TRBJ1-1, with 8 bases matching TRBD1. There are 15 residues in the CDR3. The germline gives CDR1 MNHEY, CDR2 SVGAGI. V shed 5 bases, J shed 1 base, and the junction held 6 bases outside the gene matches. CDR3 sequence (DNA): TGTGCCAGCAGTGGGCCAGGGGGCTGGAACACTGAAGCTTTCTTT. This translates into CASSGPGGWNTEAFF.

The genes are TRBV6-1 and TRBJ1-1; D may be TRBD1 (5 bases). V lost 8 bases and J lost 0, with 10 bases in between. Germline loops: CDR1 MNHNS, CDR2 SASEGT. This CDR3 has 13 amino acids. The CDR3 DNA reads TGTGCCAGCCGACAGACCTTGAACACTGAAGCTTTCTTT. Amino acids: CASRQTLNTEAFF.

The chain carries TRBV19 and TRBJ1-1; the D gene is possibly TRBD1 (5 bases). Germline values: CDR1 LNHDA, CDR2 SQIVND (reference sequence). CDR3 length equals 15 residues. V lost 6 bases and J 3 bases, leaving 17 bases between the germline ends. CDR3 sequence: CASRAGLGMDTEAFF. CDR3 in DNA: TGTGCCAGTAGGGCGGGACTTGGGATGGACACTGAAGCTTTCTTT.

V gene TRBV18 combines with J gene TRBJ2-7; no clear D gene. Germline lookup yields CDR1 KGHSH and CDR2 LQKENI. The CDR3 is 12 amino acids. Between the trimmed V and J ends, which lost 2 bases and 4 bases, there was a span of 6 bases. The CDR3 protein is CASSPGNYEQYF. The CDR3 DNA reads TGTGCCAGCTCACCAGGAAATTACGAGCAGTACTTC.